These 23 T cell receptor beta chains share one sample of origin, sequenced in a study of blood T cell repertoires in COVID-19. The protocol was immunoSEQ multiplex PCR, while the TCRdb copy is restricted to in-frame clones and leaves out a portion. The data show some 270,000 clones, over 80% seen once. The sequencing input was PBMCs or T cells enriched from blood (not recorded which). The origin of the receptors is a woman aged 40 to 50 who had been exposed to COVID-19.

The V gene is TRBV7-9, the J gene TRBJ1-2; 8 positions match TRBD1. This CDR3 has 16 amino acids. The V gene end was trimmed by 0 bases and the J gene end by 0 bases; junction bases not matched to a gene: 3. Germline V gene sequence: CDR1 SEHNR, CDR2 FQNEAQ (reference sequence). The CDR3 protein is CASSLASTGANYGYTF. In DNA, the CDR3 is TGTGCCAGCAGCTTAGCGTCGACAGGGGCTAACTATGGCTACACCTTC.

Concerning this clone itself: Germline is not matched at one junction end, which may reflect a read error. The chain has TRBV5-1 and TRBJ2-2; 15 nucleotides align to TRBD2. The CDR3 length is 17 residues. Germline V gene data show CDR1 as SGHRS and CDR2 as YFSETQ. The CDR3 DNA reads as TGTGCCAGCAGCTGGCCGGGACTAGCGGGAGGTACCGGGGAGCTGTTTTTT. Amino acids: CASSWPGLAGGTGELFF.

The chain recombines TRBV5-5 with TRBJ1-4, with D maybe TRBD1 (5 bases). Germline CDR1 SGHKS, CDR2 YYEKEE (reference sequence). The CDR3 runs 16 residues. V was clipped by 7 bases and J by 5 bases, with 21 bases between them. This CDR3 reads CASLRDSLKPNEKLFF. CDR3 DNA sequence: TGTGCCAGCCTCCGGGACTCCCTCAAACCGAATGAAAAACTGTTTTTT.

This clone has just one count. The chain is built from TRBV5-6 and TRBJ2-1; 7 bases are shared with TRBD2. Germline V gives CDR1 SGHDT, CDR2 YYEEEE. V lost 4 bases and J lost 4; bases outside the gene matches: 2. The CDR3 has 13 amino acids. CDR3 sequence: CASSLSGYNEQFF. CDR3 bases: TGTGCCAGCAGCCTTAGCGGGTACAATGAGCAGTTCTTC. The variable domain in full, completed from reference TRBV5-6 and TRBJ2-1, reads DAGVTQSPTHLIKTRGQQVTLRCSPKSGHDTVSWYQQALGQGPQFIFQYYEEEERQRGNFPDRFSGHQFPNYSSELNVNALLLGDSALYLCASSLSGYNEQFFGPGTRLTVL.

V and J are TRBV19 and TRBJ1-2; D not resolved. CDR1 is LNHDA and CDR2 is SQIVND in the germline V gene (reference sequence). CDR3 length equals 15 residues. V lost 4 bases, J lost 5 bases, and 17 bases lay in between. CDR3 nucleotides: TGTGCCAGTAGTACGCACTACGGGATAAGTTATGGCTACACCTTC. Translating gives CASSTHYGISYGYTF.

The chain couples TRBV7-3 to TRBJ2-2; 7 nucleotides match TRBD2. The CDR3 consists of 16 residues. J lost 6 bases, V lost 1 base, and 8 bases had no gene match. Germline V CDR1 and CDR2: SGHTA, FQGTGA. CDR3 DNA sequence: TGTGCCAGCAGCTTAATGCGGGTTAGCGGGTCCGGGGAGCTGTTTTTT. Residues: CASSLMRVSGSGELFF.

Concerning this clone itself: The junction departs from the called germline gene at one end, perhaps through a read error. This chain links TRBV5-1 with TRBJ1-4; D not resolved. The germline CDR1 and CDR2 sequences are SGHRS and YFSETQ. The CDR3 covers 14 residues. The CDR3 DNA sequence: TGTGCCAGCAGCTTTAGGGAGAATAATGAAAAACTGTTTTTT. Its translation: CASSFRENNEKLFF.

Here the CDR3 reads CASSLGGQGGGAFF. The DNA for the CDR3 is TGTGCCAGCAGCTTAGGAGGACAGGGTGGGGGAGCTTTCTTT. The genes are TRBV7-3 and TRBJ1-1, with 8 bases matching TRBD1. The CDR3 runs to 14 residues. Germline V gene lookup returns CDR1 SGHTA and CDR2 FQGTGA. V lost 2 bases, J lost 10 bases, and 9 bases stayed unmatched. The whole variable domain, filled in from reference TRBV7-3 and TRBJ1-1, reads GAGVSQTPSNKVTEKGKYVELRCDPISGHTALYWYRQSLGQGPEFLIYFQGTGAADDSGLPNDRFFAVRPEGSVSTLKIQRTERGDSAVYLCASSLGGQGGGAFFGQGTRLTVV.

This chain joins TRBV30 and TRBJ2-7; TRBD1 matches 8 bases. Germline V gene lookup returns CDR1 GTSNPN and CDR2 SVGIG (reference sequence). This CDR3 has 16 residues. Losses at the gene ends were 0 bases for V and 4 bases for J; bases not matched to a gene: 11. CDR3 nucleotides: TGTGCCTGGAGTGTACGTGGGTGGGACAGGCGGTACGAGCAGTACGTC. Encoded protein: CAWSVRGWDRRYEQYV.

The CDR3, as DNA: TGTGCCAGCAGCTTAGCCCGGGAAGATACGCAGTATTTT. Encoded protein: CASSLAREDTQYF. The chain recombines TRBV7-2 with TRBJ2-3; D perhaps matches TRBD2 (5 bases). CDR1 SGHTA and CDR2 FQGNSA come from the germline V gene. This CDR3 comprises 13 residues. Trimming cost V 0 bases and J 5 bases, with 6 bases left between them.

The J gene is TRBJ2-2, the V gene TRBV2; 7 bases match TRBD1. Germline V gene sequence: CDR1 SNHLY, CDR2 FYNNEI. There are 15 residues in the CDR3. The ends lost 2 bases at V and 5 bases at J; junction bases unmatched: 5. CDR3 nucleotide sequence: TGTGCCAGCAGTGAACACAGGGGAAGTACCGGGGAGCTGTTTTTT. Residues: CASSEHRGSTGELFF.

The chain carries TRBV20-1 and TRBJ2-3, with TRBD1 matching over 10 bases. The CDR3 is 14 amino acids. Germline V gene lookup returns CDR1 DFQATT and CDR2 SNEGSKA (reference sequence). With V trimmed by 3 bases and J by 4 bases, 4 bases remained unmatched. CDR3 nucleotide sequence: TGCAGTGCTAGTGAGGACAGGGGGTCAGATACGCAGTATTTT. As protein: CSASEDRGSDTQYF.

This clone turned up a few times. V and J are TRBV5-1 and TRBJ1-6; no definite D call. Germline V lookup: CDR1 SGHRS, CDR2 YFSETQ. This CDR3 has 15 amino acids. V lost 0 bases, J lost 0 bases, and 4 bases lay in between. CDR3 sequence (DNA): TGCGCCAGCAGCTTGGAGAGCTCCTATAATTCACCCCTCCACTTT. Residues: CASSLESSYNSPLHF.

This clone has just a few counts. The chain recombines TRBV19 with TRBJ2-1; 8 positions match TRBD2. V lost 6 bases to trimming and J lost 0 bases; unmatched junction nucleotides: 13. This CDR3 has 18 residues. CDR1 is LNHDA, CDR2 SQIVND, per germline (reference sequence). CDR3 amino acids: CASRDNSGILPSYNEQFF. CDR3 bases: TGTGCCAGTAGGGACAATAGCGGGATCCTACCCTCCTACAATGAGCAGTTCTTC.

V gene TRBV27 combines with J gene TRBJ2-7; 8 bases fit TRBD1. CDR1 is MNHEY and CDR2 is SMNVEV in the germline V gene (reference sequence). This CDR3 contains 13 residues. J was trimmed by 4 bases and V by 5 bases; bases with no gene match: 4. The CDR3 here is CASSQGALYEQYF. The CDR3 nucleotides are TGTGCCAGCAGTCAGGGGGCGCTTTACGAGCAGTACTTC.

The genes are TRBV9 and TRBJ1-4; D gene unclear. The CDR3 has 15 residues. V was trimmed by 4 bases and J by 6 bases, leaving 16 bases between them. Germline V gives CDR1 SGDLS, CDR2 YYNGEE. CDR3: CASSPYEGGDEKLFF. The CDR3 nucleotides are TGTGCCAGCAGCCCCTATGAGGGCGGGGATGAAAAACTGTTTTTT. Full variable domain (missing parts from reference TRBV9 and TRBJ1-4): DSGVTQTPKHLITATGQRVTLRCSPRSGDLSVYWYQQSLDQGLQFLIQYYNGEERAKGNILERFSAQQFPDLHSELNLSSLELGDSALYFCASSPYEGGDEKLFFGSGTQLSVL.

This sequence joins TRBV7-2 and TRBJ1-5, with TRBD1 matching 7 bases. Per germline, CDR1 SGHTA and CDR2 FQGNSA. There are 17 residues in the CDR3. V trimming: 3 bases; J trimming: 1 base; junction bases outside the gene matches: 9. CDR3 DNA: TGTGCCAGCAGCTTTGACAGGGAGGCGGGGAGCAATCAGCCCCAGCATTTT. Translating gives CASSFDREAGSNQPQHF. Complete variable domain (other parts from reference TRBV7-2 and TRBJ1-5): GAGVSQSPSNKVTEKGKDVELRCDPISGHTALYWYRQSLGQGLEFLIYFQGNSAPDKSGLPSDRFSAERTGGSVSTLTIQRTQQEDSAVYLCASSFDREAGSNQPQHFGDGTRLSIL.

This sequence joins TRBV11-3 and TRBJ2-1; D perhaps matches TRBD1 (5 bases). The V gene lost 5 bases and the J gene lost 4 bases, with 18 bases spanning the gap. Germline CDR1 SGHNT, CDR2 YENEEA. The CDR3 runs to 16 residues. The CDR3, as DNA: TGTGCCAGCAGCCCCAGGGTGAACACATTTTACAATGAGCAGTTCTTC. This codes for CASSPRVNTFYNEQFF.

Only one count was recorded for this clone. J is TRBJ1-1 and V is TRBV18; 9 nucleotides match TRBD1. Germline V lookup: CDR1 KGHSH, CDR2 LQKENI. Germline trimming cut 0 bases from V and 1 base from J; bases unmatched to any gene: 6. The CDR3 contains 17 residues. The CDR3 DNA follows: TGTGCCAGCTCACCACCGAAAGGACAGGGGCAGAACACTGAAGCTTTCTTT. Translation gives CASSPPKGQGQNTEAFF.

This clone was seen once. V gene TRBV28 combines with J gene TRBJ2-3; D might be TRBD2 (5 bases). Germline CDR1 is MDHEN and CDR2 is SYDVKM. The CDR3 has 13 amino acids. V was shortened by 8 bases and J by 2 bases, with 11 bases between the two germline ends. The CDR3 spells CASRRTNTDTQYF. The DNA of the CDR3 is TGTGCCAGCCGGAGGACCAACACAGATACGCAGTATTTT.

J is TRBJ2-7 and V is TRBV27; 9 bases are shared with TRBD1. Germline-derived CDR1 and CDR2 are MNHEY and SMNVEV (reference sequence). J lost 11 bases, V lost 7 bases, and 6 bases had no gene match. This CDR3 region has 11 residues. The CDR3 is CASKNRGREYF. The CDR3 DNA reads as TGTGCCAGCAAAAACAGGGGGCGGGAGTACTTC.

V usage is TRBV7-3 and J usage is TRBJ1-2; 12 bases are shared with TRBD1. With V trimmed by 4 bases and J by 2 bases, 2 bases remained unmatched. CDR3 length equals 15 residues. Germline V gene lookup returns CDR1 SGHTA and CDR2 FQGTGA. DNA of the CDR3: TGTGCCAGCAGCTGGGACAGGGGGCAGAACTATGGCTACACCTTC. This codes for CASSWDRGQNYGYTF.

The chain joins TRBV6-2 or TRBV6-3 to TRBJ1-6, with a possible D match to TRBD1 (5 bases). The CDR3 contains 15 residues. Germline V gives CDR1 MNHEY, CDR2 SVGEGT. The germline V and J ends were trimmed by 5 bases and 10 bases, with 18 bases remaining between them. The CDR3: CASSKVGQGGSPLHF. The CDR3 coding sequence is TGTGCCAGCAGTAAAGTGGGCCAGGGAGGGTCACCCCTCCACTTT.